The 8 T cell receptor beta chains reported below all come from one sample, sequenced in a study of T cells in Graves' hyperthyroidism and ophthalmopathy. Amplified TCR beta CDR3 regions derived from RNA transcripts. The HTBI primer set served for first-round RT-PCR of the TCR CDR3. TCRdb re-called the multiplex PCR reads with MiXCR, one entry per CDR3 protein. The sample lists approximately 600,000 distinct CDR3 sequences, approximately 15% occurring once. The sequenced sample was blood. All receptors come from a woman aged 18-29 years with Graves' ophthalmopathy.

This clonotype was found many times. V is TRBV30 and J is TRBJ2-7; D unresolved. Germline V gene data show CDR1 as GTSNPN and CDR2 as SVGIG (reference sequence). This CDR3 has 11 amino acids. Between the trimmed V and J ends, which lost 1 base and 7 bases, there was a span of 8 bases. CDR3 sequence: CAWSDIVEQYF. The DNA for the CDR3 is TGTGCCTGGAGTGACATAGTGGAGCAGTACTTC. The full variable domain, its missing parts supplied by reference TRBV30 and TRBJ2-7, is SQTIHQWPATLVQPVGSPLSLECTVEGTSNPNLYWYRQAAGRGLQLLFYSVGIGQISSEVPQNLSASRPQDRQFILSSKKLLLSDSGFYLCAWSDIVEQYFGPGTRLTVT.

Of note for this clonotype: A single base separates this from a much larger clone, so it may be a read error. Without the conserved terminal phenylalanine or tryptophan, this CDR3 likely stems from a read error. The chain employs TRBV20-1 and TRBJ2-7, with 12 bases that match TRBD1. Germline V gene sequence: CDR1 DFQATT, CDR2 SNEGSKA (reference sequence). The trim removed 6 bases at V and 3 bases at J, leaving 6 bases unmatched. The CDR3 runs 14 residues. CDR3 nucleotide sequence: TGCAGTGCCCAGGGACAGGGGGCCTTCTACGAGCAGTACCTC. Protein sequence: CSAQGQGAFYEQYL.

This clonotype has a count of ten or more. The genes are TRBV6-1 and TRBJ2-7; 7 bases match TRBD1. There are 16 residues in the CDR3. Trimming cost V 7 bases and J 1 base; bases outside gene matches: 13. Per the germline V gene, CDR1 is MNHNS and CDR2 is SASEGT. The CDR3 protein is CASKTYAPGGSYEQYF. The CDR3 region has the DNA TGTGCCAGCAAAACCTACGCCCCAGGGGGTTCCTACGAGCAGTACTTC.

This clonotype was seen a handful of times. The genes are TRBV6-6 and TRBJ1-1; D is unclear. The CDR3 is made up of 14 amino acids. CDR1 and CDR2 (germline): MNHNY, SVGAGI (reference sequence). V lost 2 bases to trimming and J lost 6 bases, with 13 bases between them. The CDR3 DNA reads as TGTGCCAGCAGTTACGACCCGGAACCTTCTGAAGCTTTCTTT. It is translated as CASSYDPEPSEAFF.

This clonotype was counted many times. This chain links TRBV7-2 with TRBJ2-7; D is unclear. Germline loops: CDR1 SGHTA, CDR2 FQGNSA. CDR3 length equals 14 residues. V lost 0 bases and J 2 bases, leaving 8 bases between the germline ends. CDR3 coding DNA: TGTGCCAGCAGCTTAGCGGCACCTACCTACGAGCAGTACTTC. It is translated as CASSLAAPTYEQYF.

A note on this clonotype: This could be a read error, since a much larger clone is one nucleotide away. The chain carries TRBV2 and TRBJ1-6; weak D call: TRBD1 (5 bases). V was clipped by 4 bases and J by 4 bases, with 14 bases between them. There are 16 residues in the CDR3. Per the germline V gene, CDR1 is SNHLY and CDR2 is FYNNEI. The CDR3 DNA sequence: TGTGCCAGCAGTGCGGGCTGGGGGAAATATAATTCACCCCTCCACTTT. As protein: CASSAGWGKYNSPLHF. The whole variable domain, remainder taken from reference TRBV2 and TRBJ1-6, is EPEVTQTPSHQVTQMGQEVILRCVPISNHLYFYWYRQILGQKVEFLVSFYNNEISEKSEIFDDQFSVERPDGSNFTLKIRSTKLEDSAMYFCASSAGWGKYNSPLHFGNGTRLTVT.

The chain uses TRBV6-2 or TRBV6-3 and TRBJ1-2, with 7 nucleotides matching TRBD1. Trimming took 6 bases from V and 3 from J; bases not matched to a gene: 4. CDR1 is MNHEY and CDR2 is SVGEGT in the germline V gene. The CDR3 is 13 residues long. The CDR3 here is CASRQGPDYGYTF. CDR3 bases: TGTGCCAGCAGACAGGGGCCTGACTATGGCTACACCTTC.

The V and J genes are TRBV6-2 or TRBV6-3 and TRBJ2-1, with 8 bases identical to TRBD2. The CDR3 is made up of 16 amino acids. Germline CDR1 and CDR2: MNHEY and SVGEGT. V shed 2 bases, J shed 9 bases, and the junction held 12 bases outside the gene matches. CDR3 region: CASSYGSGGRGIEQFF. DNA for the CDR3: TGTGCCAGCAGTTACGGGTCGGGAGGGCGGGGTATTGAGCAGTTCTTC.